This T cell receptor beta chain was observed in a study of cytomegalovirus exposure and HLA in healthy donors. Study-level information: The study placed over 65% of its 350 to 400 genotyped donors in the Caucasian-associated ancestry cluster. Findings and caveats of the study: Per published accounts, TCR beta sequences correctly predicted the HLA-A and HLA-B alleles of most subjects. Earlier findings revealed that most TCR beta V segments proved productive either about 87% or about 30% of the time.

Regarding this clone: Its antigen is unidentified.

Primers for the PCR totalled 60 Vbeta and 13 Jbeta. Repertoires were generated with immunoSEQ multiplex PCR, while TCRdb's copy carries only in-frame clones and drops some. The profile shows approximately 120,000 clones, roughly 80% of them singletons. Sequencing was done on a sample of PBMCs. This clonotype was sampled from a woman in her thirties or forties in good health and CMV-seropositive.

The CDR3 reads CASSSRYGYTF. The CDR3 coding sequence is TGTGCCAGCAGTTCTCGGTATGGCTACACCTTC. The rearrangement links TRBV28 to TRBJ1-2; D unclear. There are 11 residues in the CDR3. CDR1 MDHEN and CDR2 SYDVKM come from the germline V gene. V was trimmed by 4 bases and J by 5 bases, leaving 5 bases between them.